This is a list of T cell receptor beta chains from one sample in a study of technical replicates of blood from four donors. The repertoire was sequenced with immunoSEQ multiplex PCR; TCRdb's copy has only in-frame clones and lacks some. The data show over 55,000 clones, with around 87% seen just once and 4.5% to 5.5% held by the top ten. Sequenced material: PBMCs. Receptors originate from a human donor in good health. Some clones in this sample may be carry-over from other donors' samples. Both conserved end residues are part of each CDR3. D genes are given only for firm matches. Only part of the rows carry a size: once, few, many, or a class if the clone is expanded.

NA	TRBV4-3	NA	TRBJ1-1	TGCGCCAGCAGCCAAGATGCGGCCCAGGGAATGAACACTGAAGCTTTCTTT	CASSQDAAQGMNTEAFF
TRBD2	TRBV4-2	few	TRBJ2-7	TGTGCCAGCAGTTGGACTAGCGGGGGTGGGTACGAGCAGTACTTC	CASSWTSGGGYEQYF
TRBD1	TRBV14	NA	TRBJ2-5	TGTGCCAGCAGCCAAGATTGGGGGAAAGACAGGGATTTCCAAGAGACCCAGTACTTC	CASSQDWGKDRDFQETQYF
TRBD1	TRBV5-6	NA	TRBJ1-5	TGTGCCAGCAGCTCATCAGGGGGCCTCAATCAGCCCCAGCATTTT	CASSSSGGLNQPQHF
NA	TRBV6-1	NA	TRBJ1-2	TGTGCCAGCAGTGAGCCGGGATTAACCTCGCGTGGCTACACCTTC	CASSEPGLTSRGYTF
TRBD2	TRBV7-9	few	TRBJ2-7	TGTGCCAGCAGCGCCGGGCCGGTAGCGGGAGCCGAGCAGTACTTC	CASSAGPVAGAEQYF
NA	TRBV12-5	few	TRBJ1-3	TGTGCTAGTGGTGCCCCGGGAAGACCTATCTCGGGCTATCCTGGAAACACCATATATTTT	CASGAPGRPISGYPGNTIYF
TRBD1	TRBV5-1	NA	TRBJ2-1	TGCGCCAGCAGCTTTCGACAGGGTGTGGGCAATGAGCAGTTCTTC	CASSFRQGVGNEQFF
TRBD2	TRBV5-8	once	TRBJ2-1	TGTGCCAGCAGTCATCTAGCGGGGGGATACAATGAGCAGTTCTTC	CASSHLAGGYNEQFF
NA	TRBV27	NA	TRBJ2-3	TGTGCCAGCAGTTTGGGCCAGCGGAGCACAGATACGCAGTATTTT	CASSLGQRSTDTQYF
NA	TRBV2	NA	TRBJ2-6	TGTGCCAGCAGTGAGGGCAGAAGCTCTGGGGCCAACGTCCTGACTTTC	CASSEGRSSGANVLTF
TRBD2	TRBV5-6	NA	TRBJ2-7	TGTGCCAGCAGCTTGTTCACTAGCGGAAGCAGTTTCTACGAGCAGTACTTC	CASSLFTSGSSFYEQYF
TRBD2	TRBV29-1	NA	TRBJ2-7	TGCAGCGTTGTGCCCTTAACTAGCGGGACCTACGAGCAGTACTTC	CSVVPLTSGTYEQYF
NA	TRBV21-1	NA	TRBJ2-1	TGTGCCAGCATGACTAGCGGGGGGCTCTACTACAATGAGCAGTTCTTC	CASMTSGGLYYNEQFF
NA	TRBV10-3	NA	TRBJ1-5	TGTGCCATCTCGGGGGACGGCAATCAGCCCCAGCATTTT	CAISGDGNQPQHF
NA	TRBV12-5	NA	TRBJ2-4	TGTGCTAGTGGTTTGGTACTTCGCCAGGAAAACATTCAGTACTTC	CASGLVLRQENIQYF
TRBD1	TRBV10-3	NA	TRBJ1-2	TGTGCCATCAGGGGGGACAGATCGGGAGCTAACTATGGCTACACCTTC	CAIRGDRSGANYGYTF
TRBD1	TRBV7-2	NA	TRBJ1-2	TGTGCCAGCAGCCCAGACAGGGGGCGACCTAACTATGGCTACACCTTC	CASSPDRGRPNYGYTF
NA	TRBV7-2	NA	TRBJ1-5	TGTGCCAGCAGCCCTACCCTCAACCAGCCCCAGCATTTT	CASSPTLNQPQHF
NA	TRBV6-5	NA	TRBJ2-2	TGTGCCAGCAGTTATGTACGTCGGGGCACCGGGGAGCTGTTTTTT	CASSYVRRGTGELFF
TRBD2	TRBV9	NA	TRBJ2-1	TGTGCCAGCAGCGTCCAAAGCGGGGGTACTCATGAGCAGTTCTTC	CASSVQSGGTHEQFF
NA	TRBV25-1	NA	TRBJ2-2	TGTGCCAGCAGTAGAAGGGAGGCGACCGGGGAGCTGTTTTTT	CASSRREATGELFF
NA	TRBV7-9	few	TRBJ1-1	TGTGCCAGCAGCTTATCCCAAACGAGTAAACGGAACACTGAAGCTTTCTTT	CASSLSQTSKRNTEAFF
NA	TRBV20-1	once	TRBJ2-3	TGCAGTGTCGTCGGCACAGATACGCAGTATTTT	CSVVGTDTQYF
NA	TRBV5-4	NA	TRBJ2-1	TGTGCCAGCAGCTCAGGAAGCTCCTACAATGAGCAGTTCTTC	CASSSGSSYNEQFF
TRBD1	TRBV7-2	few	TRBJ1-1	TGTGCCAGCAGCCCCACAGGGGGCGTCACTGAAGCTTTCTTT	CASSPTGGVTEAFF
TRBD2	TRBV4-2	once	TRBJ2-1	TGTGCCAGCAGCCAAGAATCTAGCGGGAGGTACAATGAGCAGTTCTTC	CASSQESSGRYNEQFF
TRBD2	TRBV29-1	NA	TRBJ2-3	TGCAGCGTTGAACGGGGGGACACAGATACGCAGTATTTT	CSVERGDTDTQYF
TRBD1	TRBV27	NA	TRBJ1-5	TGTGCCAGCAGTCCCTTCGGACAGGGGGCGAATCAGCCCCAGCATTTT	CASSPFGQGANQPQHF
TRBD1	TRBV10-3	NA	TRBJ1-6	TGTGCCATCAGTGACGACAGGGGTCAAAATTCACCCCTCCACTTT	CAISDDRGQNSPLHF
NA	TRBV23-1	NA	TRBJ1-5	TGCGCCAGGCCCTGTGCAGCAGACTATAGCAATCAGCCCCAGCATTTT	CARPCAADYSNQPQHF
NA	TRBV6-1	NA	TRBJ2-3	TGTGCCAGCAGGGGTGGCTGGGGGCCAGATACGCAGTATTTT	CASRGGWGPDTQYF
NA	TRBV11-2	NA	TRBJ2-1	TGTGCCAGCAGCTCTAGCTCCTACAATGAGCAGTTCTTC	CASSSSSYNEQFF
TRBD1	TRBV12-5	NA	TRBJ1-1	TGTGCTAGTGGTAGGGGACAGGGGATCACTGAAGCTTTCTTT	CASGRGQGITEAFF
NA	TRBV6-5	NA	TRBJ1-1	TGTGCCAGCAGCGACAGAATGATGAACACTGAAGCTTTCTTT	CASSDRMMNTEAFF
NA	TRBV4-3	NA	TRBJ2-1	TGCGCCAGCAGCCAAGATTCCGACTCGAAGCATCGCAAATTCTTC	CASSQDSDSKHRKFF
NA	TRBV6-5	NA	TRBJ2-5	TGTGCCAGCAGCCTCGAAACTGGGACCCAGTACTTC	CASSLETGTQYF
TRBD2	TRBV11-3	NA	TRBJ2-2	TGTGCCAGCAGCCGGGAAGGAGCTAGCGGGGGAAACACCGGGGAGCTGTTTTTT	CASSREGASGGNTGELFF
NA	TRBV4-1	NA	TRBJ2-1	TGCGCCAGCAGCCAAGCGAGGACACGGTACAATGAGCAGTTCTTC	CASSQARTRYNEQFF